This T cell receptor beta chain was identified in a study of T cells in Graves' hyperthyroidism and ophthalmopathy. Study outcomes and limitations: Most thyroid-expanded clonotypes above 0.001 were also found in blood. Before onset, ophthalmopathy was predicted by the model a median 6.5 months earlier.

Authors of the study amplified TCR beta CDR3 regions from RNA transcripts. The TCR CDR3 first-round RT-PCR relied on the HTBI primer set. TCRdb re-called the multiplex PCR reads through MiXCR, storing one row per CDR3 protein. Of approximately 360,000 distinct CDR3 sequences in the sample, approximately 15% are singletons; the top ten hold about a quarter. On the basis of clinical symptoms, serum thyroxine and TRAb, thyroid ultrasound and orbital computed tomography, diagnoses were made. An approximately 10 ml volume of fresh peripheral blood provided the PBMCs. This clonotype was counted ten times or more. Its antigen is undetermined. The V end lost 5 bases, the J end lost 4 bases, and 20 bases lay between the germline ends. The CDR3 loop spans 16 amino acids. The germline V gene has CDR1 MDHEN and CDR2 SYDVKM.

Source material: blood. This sequence originates from a woman under 30 with Graves' hyperthyroidism that later progressed to Graves' ophthalmopathy. The rearrangement uses TRBV28 and TRBJ1-1; D is perhaps TRBD1 (5 bases). CDR3 residues: CASSPSTDWGGTEAFF. DNA of the CDR3: TGTGCCAGCAGTCCCTCGACGGATTGGGGGGGCACTGAAGCTTTCTTT.